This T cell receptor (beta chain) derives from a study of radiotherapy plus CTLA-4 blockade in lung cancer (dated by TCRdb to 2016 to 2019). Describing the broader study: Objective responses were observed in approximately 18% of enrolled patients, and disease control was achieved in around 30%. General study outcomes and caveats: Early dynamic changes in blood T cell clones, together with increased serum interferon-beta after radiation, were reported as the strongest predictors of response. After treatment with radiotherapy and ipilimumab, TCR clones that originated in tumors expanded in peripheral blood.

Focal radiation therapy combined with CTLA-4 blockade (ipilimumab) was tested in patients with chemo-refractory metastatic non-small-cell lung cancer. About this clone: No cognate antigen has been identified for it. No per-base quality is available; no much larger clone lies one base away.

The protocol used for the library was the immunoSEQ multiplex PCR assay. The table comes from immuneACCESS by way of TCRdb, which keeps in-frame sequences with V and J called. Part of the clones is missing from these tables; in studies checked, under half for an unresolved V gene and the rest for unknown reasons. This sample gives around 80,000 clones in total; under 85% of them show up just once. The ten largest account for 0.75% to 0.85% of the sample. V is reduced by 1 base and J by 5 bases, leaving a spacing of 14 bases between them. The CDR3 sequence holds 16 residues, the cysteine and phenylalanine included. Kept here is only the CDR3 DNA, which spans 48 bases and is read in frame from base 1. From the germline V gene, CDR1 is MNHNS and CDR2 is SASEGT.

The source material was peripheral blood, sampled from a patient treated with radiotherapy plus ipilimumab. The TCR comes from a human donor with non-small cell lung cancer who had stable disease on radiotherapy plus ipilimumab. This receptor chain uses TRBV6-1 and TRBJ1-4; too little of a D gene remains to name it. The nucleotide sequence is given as TGTGCCAGCAGTGAAGTTAGGTCGGCCTCCAATGAAAAACTGTTTTTT. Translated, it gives CASSEVRSASNEKLFF.